This T cell receptor beta chain originates from a study of T cell changes during pregnancy in multiple sclerosis. The germline CDR1 and CDR2 sequences are SGDLS and YYNGEE. V was cut by 0 bases and J by 3 bases, with 3 bases left in between. The CDR3 extends over 12 amino acids. Sequencing was performed with immunoSEQ multiplex PCR; in TCRdb, only in-frame clones are kept and a portion is missing. The sample lists about 36,000 clones; around 92% were seen once. This receptor was obtained from a female donor with multiple sclerosis, enrolled in a pregnancy study. The gene calls are TRBV9 and TRBJ1-1; D gene uncertain. Sequencing input: PBMCs (not recorded whether the cells were cultured). The CDR3 nucleotides read TGTGCCAGCAGCGTAGTGGACACTGAAGCTTTCTTT. It translates to CASSVVDTEAFF.